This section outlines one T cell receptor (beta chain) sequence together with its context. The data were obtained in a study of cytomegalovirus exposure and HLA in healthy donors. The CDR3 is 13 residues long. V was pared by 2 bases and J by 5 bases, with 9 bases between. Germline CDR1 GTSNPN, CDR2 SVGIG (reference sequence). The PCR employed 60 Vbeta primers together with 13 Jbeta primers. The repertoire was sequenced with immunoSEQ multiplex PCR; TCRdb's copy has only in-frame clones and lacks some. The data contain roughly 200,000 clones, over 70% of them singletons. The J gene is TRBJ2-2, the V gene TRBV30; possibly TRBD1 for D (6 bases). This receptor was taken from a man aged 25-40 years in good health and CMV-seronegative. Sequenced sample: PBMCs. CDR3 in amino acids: CAWSLRGTGELFF. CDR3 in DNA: TGTGCCTGGAGTCTCAGGGGTACCGGGGAGCTGTTTTTT.